Only a few counts were recorded for the clone carrying this T cell receptor beta chain. The data are from a study of T-cell reconstitution after alpha-beta-depleted transplantation in children. The CDR3 is 14 residues long. V was trimmed by 4 bases and J by 3 bases, leaving 13 bases between them. Germline V CDR1 and CDR2: SGHRS, YFSETQ. Unique molecular identifiers were used in preparing the TCRbeta library. TCRdb independently ran MiXCR on the PCR reads; one entry per CDR3 protein. The table has about 230,000 distinct CDR3 sequences, about 9.6% seen once; the top ten hold 5% to 6%. The source of this sequence is a human donor who donated a stem cell graft to a child with SCID. Sample: PBMCs from the stem cell graft donor, taken from the stem cell graft. The chain uses TRBV5-1 and TRBJ1-2; no reliable D call. The CDR3 coding sequence is TGCGCCAGCAGCCCTCTATCTGGGGACTATGGCTACACCTTC. Protein product: CASSPLSGDYGYTF.